The 28 T cell receptor beta chains reported below all come from one sample, sequenced in a study of blood T cell repertoires in COVID-19. The assay was immunoSEQ multiplex PCR, and TCRdb's table has in-frame clones only and misses some. The table lists under 80,000 clones, more than 90% of them singletons. The sequenced sample was peripheral blood. The receptor set was obtained from a human donor in a cohort sampled during active COVID-19.

CDR3 nucleotides: TGTGCCACCAGCAGGATAACAGGAAATCAGCCCCAGCATTTT. It translates to CATSRITGNQPQHF. V gene TRBV15 combines with J gene TRBJ1-5; D is perhaps TRBD1 (5 bases). Trimming removed 3 bases from V and 4 bases from J, with 10 bases in between. CDR3 length equals 14 residues. CDR1 and CDR2 from the germline V gene are LNHNV and YYDKDF (reference sequence).

The chain is built from TRBV21-1 and TRBJ1-2; the table's TRBD1 call for D was not verified on the DNA. TRBV21-1 is labeled a pseudogene. CDR3 size: 17 residues. CDR3 DNA sequence: TGTGCCAGCAGCAAAGTACCCGGGACAGGGGGCCACTATGGCTACACCTTC. This translates into CASSKVPGTGGHYGYTF.

The chain has TRBV28 and TRBJ1-5, with D maybe TRBD1 (6 bases). CDR3 size: 14 residues. CDR1 and CDR2 from the germline V gene are MDHEN and SYDVKM. Trimming cost V 8 bases and J 0 bases, with 11 bases left between them. CDR3 DNA sequence: TGTGCCAGCGTCCAAGGGGGTAGCAATCAGCCCCAGCATTTT. It encodes CASVQGGSNQPQHF. The complete variable domain, with remaining parts taken from reference TRBV28 and TRBJ1-5, reads DVKVTQSSRYLVKRTGEKVFLECVQDMDHENMFWYRQDPGLGLRLIYFSYDVKMKEKGDIPEGYSVSREKKERFSLILESASTNQTSMYLCASVQGGSNQPQHFGDGTRLSIL.

The chain links TRBV5-1 to TRBJ2-5; TRBD1 aligns across 9 bases. The junction had 1 base not matched to a gene; V was cut back by 4 bases and J by 3 bases. From germline, CDR1 is SGHRS and CDR2 YFSETQ. The CDR3 is made up of 13 amino acids. The CDR3 nucleotides read TGCGCCAGCAGCCGACAGGGGGAAGAGACCCAGTACTTC. It specifies CASSRQGEETQYF.

This chain connects TRBV9 to TRBJ1-1, with a weak D call TRBD1 (6 bases). Germline-derived CDR1 and CDR2 are SGDLS and YYNGEE. Trimming took 5 bases from V and 5 from J, leaving 16 bases between them. There are 14 residues in the CDR3. In DNA form, the CDR3 reads TGTGCCAGCAGTCTATCAGGGGCGGGTACTGAAGCTTTCTTT. It codes for CASSLSGAGTEAFF.

This rearrangement joins TRBV5-5 to TRBJ1-3, with D unresolved. The V gene's germline CDR1 is SGHKS and CDR2 YYEKEE (reference sequence). V lost 0 bases and J 1 base, leaving 8 bases between the germline ends. The CDR3 consists of 15 residues. CDR3 DNA: TGTGCCAGCAGCTTGGACCCGGGATCTGGAAACACCATATATTTT. It encodes CASSLDPGSGNTIYF.

The V and J genes are TRBV14 and TRBJ2-1, with D perhaps TRBD2 (5 bases). V lost 2 bases to trimming and J lost 9 bases, with 14 bases between them. The CDR3 consists of 14 residues. In germline, CDR1 is SGHDN, CDR2 FVKESK. The CDR3 nucleotides are TGTGCCAGCAGCCAATTGACGGGGTGGGTTGAGCAGTTCTTC. This encodes CASSQLTGWVEQFF.

This clone was seen just once. The rearrangement joins TRBV19 to TRBJ2-3, with 7 bases identical to TRBD2. CDR1 LNHDA and CDR2 SQIVND come from the germline V gene (reference sequence). The CDR3 is made up of 13 amino acids. V lost 9 bases to trimming and J lost 0 bases; unmatched junction nucleotides: 3. CDR3 in amino acids: CASSGASTDTQYF. The CDR3 bases are TGTGCCAGCAGCGGGGCTAGCACAGATACGCAGTATTTT.

The chain carries TRBV3-1 (or the pseudogene TRBV3-2) and TRBJ2-1, with 12 positions matching TRBD2. Germline V gene data show CDR1 as LGHDT and CDR2 as YNNKEL (reference sequence). V trimming: 2 bases; J trimming: 0 bases; junction bases outside the gene matches: 2. The CDR3 has 17 residues. CDR3 residues: CASSQPTSGSSYNEQFF. The CDR3 nucleotides are TGTGCCAGCAGCCAACCGACTAGCGGGAGCTCCTACAATGAGCAGTTCTTC.

The J gene is TRBJ1-1, the V gene TRBV19, with a weak D call TRBD1 (6 bases). Germline CDR1 LNHDA, CDR2 SQIVND (reference sequence). The CDR3 covers 16 residues. The ends were cut back, 4 bases at V and 0 bases at J, with 15 bases in the middle. CDR3 DNA: TGTGCCAGTAGTAGGAGCTCAGGGGTGGTGAACACTGAAGCTTTCTTT. It specifies CASSRSSGVVNTEAFF.

A single count supports this clone. The CDR3 DNA is TGTGCCAGCAGCCTGTTCCCAGGGCCTCAAGAGACCCAGTACTTC. Translation: CASSLFPGPQETQYF. The rearrangement links TRBV7-2 to TRBJ2-5, with a tentative D call TRBD1 (5 bases). Trimming took 5 bases from V and 2 from J, leaving 15 bases between them. The germline V gene encodes CDR1 SGHTA and CDR2 FQGNSA. CDR3 length: 15 residues.

The chain carries TRBV6-2 or TRBV6-3 and TRBJ2-4, with 11 bases identical to TRBD2. The germline gives CDR1 MNHEY, CDR2 SVGEGT. This CDR3 spans 19 amino acids. V shed 1 base, J shed 7 bases, and the junction held 15 bases outside the gene matches. The CDR3 loop reads CASSYFRKQLAGDSNIQYF. The DNA of the CDR3 is TGTGCCAGCAGTTACTTCCGGAAACAACTAGCGGGAGATTCCAACATTCAGTACTTC.

V and J are TRBV6-2 or TRBV6-3 and TRBJ2-2; D might be TRBD2 (5 bases). The CDR3 runs to 17 residues. From germline, CDR1 is MNHEY and CDR2 SVGEGT. The germline V and J ends were trimmed by 6 bases and 4 bases, with 21 bases remaining between them. CDR3 sequence (DNA): TGTGCCAGCAGCCATTACCCCACCGCGGGCCTCACCGGGGAGCTGTTTTTT. Translated, it gives CASSHYPTAGLTGELFF.

A word on this clone: One junction end disagrees with the germline gene, perhaps due to a read error. The genes are TRBV7-7 and TRBJ2-3, with D perhaps TRBD2 (6 bases). Per germline, CDR1 SSHAT and CDR2 FNYEAQ (reference sequence). This CDR3 has 16 amino acids. This CDR3 reads CASSLGTSPHRDTQYF. The CDR3 DNA is TGTGCTAGCAGCTTAGGAACTAGCCCTCACCGGGATACGCAGTATTTT.

This sequence joins TRBV19 and TRBJ2-3; 8 bases agree with TRBD1. Trimming at V came to 7 bases and at J to 4 bases, leaving 7 bases not matched to a gene. CDR3 length: 14 amino acids. Germline V gene lookup returns CDR1 LNHDA and CDR2 SQIVND (reference sequence). The CDR3 region is CASNGQGAADTQYF. The CDR3, as DNA: TGTGCCAGTAACGGCCAGGGGGCCGCAGATACGCAGTATTTT.

The V gene is TRBV29-1, the J gene TRBJ2-5; TRBD1 matches 9 bases. The V gene end was trimmed by 7 bases and the J gene end by 5 bases; junction bases not matched to a gene: 11. Per the germline V gene, CDR1 is SQVTM and CDR2 is ANQGSEA. The CDR3 loop spans 14 amino acids. CDR3 sequence: CSGGDRAPPETQYF. The DNA of the CDR3 is TGCAGCGGGGGGGACAGGGCCCCTCCTGAGACCCAGTACTTC.

The V and J genes are TRBV5-4 and TRBJ1-2; TRBD1 is a possible D gene (6 bases). This CDR3 spans 16 amino acids. V was clipped by 2 bases and J by 4 bases, with 18 bases between them. Germline V gene sequence: CDR1 SGHNT, CDR2 YYREEE (reference sequence). CDR3 nucleotide sequence: TGTGCCAGCAGCTTCGGCGGGGAGGGGGGAATCTATGGCTACACCTTC. Translated: CASSFGGEGGIYGYTF.

The V call is TRBV4-2, the J call TRBJ2-1; TRBD2 aligns across 9 bases. CDR1 and CDR2 from the germline V gene are LGHNA and YNFKEQ. There are 14 residues in the CDR3. The J segment lost 4 bases and the V segment lost 5 bases, leaving 3 bases of the junction unmatched. The CDR3 DNA is TGTGCCAGCAGCACTAGCGGGCCTTACAATGAGCAGTTCTTC. It yields the protein CASSTSGPYNEQFF.

The genes are TRBV3-1 (or the pseudogene TRBV3-2) and TRBJ1-2; no reliable D call. CDR3 size: 16 residues. Trimming pared 0 bases from V and 5 bases from J, leaving 16 bases between. Germline CDR1 reads LGHDT; CDR2 reads YNNKEL (reference sequence). The CDR3 sequence is CASSQDHEGSVYGYTF. The CDR3 region has the DNA TGTGCCAGCAGCCAAGATCACGAGGGTTCGGTTTATGGCTACACCTTC.

This clone was seen only a few times. The chain links TRBV19 to TRBJ1-5; possible D gene TRBD1, 6 bases. Germline loops: CDR1 LNHDA, CDR2 SQIVND (reference sequence). V was trimmed by 7 bases and J by 1 base, leaving 14 bases between them. The CDR3 is 15 amino acids. The DNA of the CDR3 is TGTGCCAGTACCCCCTGGGGGCCGAGCAATCAGCCCCAGCATTTT. Translated, it gives CASTPWGPSNQPQHF.

This chain links TRBV6-5 with TRBJ2-2; D not resolved. The CDR3 runs to 11 residues. CDR1 MNHEY and CDR2 SVGAGI come from the germline V gene. Trimming stripped 5 bases from V and 7 bases from J, with 5 bases between. Written as DNA, the CDR3 is TGTGCCAGCAGTCTCCGCGGGGAGCTGTTTTTT. Its translation: CASSLRGELFF.

The table lists this clone with a count of one. The chain carries TRBV20-1 and TRBJ1-5, with D unresolved. Germline lookup yields CDR1 DFQATT and CDR2 SNEGSKA (reference sequence). CDR3 length: 14 residues. The V end was cut by 3 bases, the J end by 3 bases, with 12 bases between. The chain's CDR3 is CSASNPTYNQPQHF. CDR3 DNA: TGCAGTGCTAGTAATCCGACTTACAATCAGCCCCAGCATTTT.

The chain links TRBV6-5 to TRBJ1-4; D unresolved. V was trimmed by 6 bases and J by 8 bases, leaving 19 bases between them. The CDR3 loop spans 15 amino acids. Germline-derived CDR1 and CDR2 are MNHEY and SVGAGI. The CDR3 DNA follows: TGTGCCAGCAGCCGGAACCCAGGAGGATGGGAAAAACTGTTTTTT. Translation gives CASSRNPGGWEKLFF.

V gene TRBV27 combines with J gene TRBJ1-1; 10 nucleotides match TRBD1. The germline V gene encodes CDR1 MNHEY and CDR2 SMNVEV (reference sequence). The J segment lost 5 bases and the V segment lost 0 bases, leaving 9 bases of the junction unmatched. This CDR3 comprises 17 residues. This chain's CDR3 is CASSLSEWRDRGTEAFF. In nucleotides, the CDR3 is TGTGCCAGCAGTTTATCGGAATGGAGGGACAGGGGTACTGAAGCTTTCTTT.

The V gene is TRBV19, the J gene TRBJ1-1, with 7 bases identical to TRBD1. Trimming at V came to 6 bases and at J to 2 bases, leaving 12 bases not matched to a gene. Per germline, CDR1 LNHDA and CDR2 SQIVND (reference sequence). This CDR3 region has 16 residues. CDR3 DNA: TGTGCCAGTAGACCCAACAACAGGGGAAAAAACACTGAAGCTTTCTTT. Amino acids: CASRPNNRGKNTEAFF.

The rearrangement links TRBV19 to TRBJ2-2; 10 bases fit TRBD2. Germline V lookup: CDR1 LNHDA, CDR2 SQIVND (reference sequence). CDR3 length: 14 amino acids. The J segment lost 5 bases and the V segment lost 6 bases, leaving 3 bases of the junction unmatched. The chain's CDR3 is CASSSGRETGELFF. Written as DNA, the CDR3 is TGTGCCAGTAGCAGCGGGAGGGAGACCGGGGAGCTGTTTTTT.

This rearrangement joins TRBV6-2 or TRBV6-3 to TRBJ2-7; 11 nucleotides agree with TRBD2. This CDR3 has 14 residues. Germline V gene lookup returns CDR1 MNHEY and CDR2 SVGEGT. The junction had 7 bases not matched to a gene; V was cut back by 5 bases and J by 7 bases. The CDR3 nucleotides are TGTGCCAGCAGTGATAGCGGGGGGGCGTTTGAGCAGTACTTC. Residues: CASSDSGGAFEQYF.

This rearrangement joins TRBV9 to TRBJ1-5, with 7 bases that match TRBD1. Germline V gene lookup returns CDR1 SGDLS and CDR2 YYNGEE. The CDR3 length is 14 residues. V trimming: 4 bases; J trimming: 9 bases; junction bases outside the gene matches: 10. CDR3 nucleotide sequence: TGTGCCAGCAGCCCCAGGGGGGAGGTAGGGCCCCAGCATTTT. It codes for CASSPRGEVGPQHF. The whole variable domain, remainder taken from reference TRBV9 and TRBJ1-5, is DSGVTQTPKHLITATGQRVTLRCSPRSGDLSVYWYQQSLDQGLQFLIQYYNGEERAKGNILERFSAQQFPDLHSELNLSSLELGDSALYFCASSPRGEVGPQHFGDGTRLSIL.